These T cell receptor beta chains were read from a single sample in a study of blood T cell repertoires in COVID-19. The assay was immunoSEQ multiplex PCR, and TCRdb's table has in-frame clones only and misses some. Altogether some 170,000 clones are present, about 90% being singletons, with the ten largest covering 1% to 1.5%. The sample consisted of PBMCs or T cells enriched from blood (not recorded which). Receptors originate from a human donor with acute COVID-19. The donor label of this sample is uncertain. CDR3s include the opening cysteine and the closing phenylalanine or tryptophan. The D gene is left open where the match is weak. Clone size appears in some rows only: once, few, many, or a class for an expanded clone.

d_call j_call clone_size v_call cdr3_aa cdr3_nt
. TRBJ2-3 . TRBV30 CAWSLGGTDTQYF TGTGCCTGGAGTCTCGGGGGCACAGATACGCAGTATTTT
. TRBJ1-2 . TRBV6-1 CASSEGLTNYGYTF TGTGCCAGCAGTGAGGGGCTAACTAACTATGGCTACACCTTC
. TRBJ2-6 . TRBV30 CAWSLSAVSGANVLTF TGTGCCTGGAGTCTATCCGCCGTCTCTGGGGCCAACGTCCTGACTTTC
TRBD2 TRBJ2-2 . TRBV10-3 CAIGGGIRPGELFF TGTGCCATCGGGGGGGGGATACGTCCCGGGGAGCTGTTTTTT
. TRBJ1-1 . TRBV7-9 CASSLSVNTEAFF TGTGCCAGCAGCTTATCAGTAAACACTGAAGCTTTCTTT
. TRBJ2-5 . TRBV4-1 CASSQGGVSDNQDKTQYF TGCGCCAGCAGCCAAGGAGGTGTCTCGGACAACCAGGACAAGACCCAGTACTTC
. TRBJ1-3 . TRBV9 CASSVEGEGTGNTIYF TGTGCCAGCAGCGTAGAAGGGGAGGGGACTGGAAACACCATATATTTT
TRBD1 TRBJ1-1 . TRBV18 CASSPPTGYTEAFF TGTGCCAGCTCACCACCGACAGGGTACACTGAAGCTTTCTTT
TRBD1 TRBJ1-4 few TRBV11-2 CASSLSGGLGTGDF TGTGCCAGCAGCTTATCGGGGGGGCTCGGGACAGGGGATTTT
TRBD2 TRBJ2-5 . TRBV7-2 CASSLDSGGIRKTQYF TGTGCCAGCAGCTTGGATAGCGGGGGAATAAGGAAGACCCAGTACTTC
. TRBJ2-3 . TRBV6-1 CASSEATTGTDTQYF TGTGCCAGCAGTGAAGCTACCACAGGGACCGATACGCAGTATTTT
. TRBJ1-6 . TRBV5-4 CASSRARGLRSPLHF TGTGCCAGCAGCAGGGCCCGGGGATTGAGGTCACCCCTCCACTTT
. TRBJ2-1 . TRBV6-6 CASSLEAYNEQFF TGTGCCAGCAGTCTGGAGGCCTACAATGAGCAGTTCTTC
TRBD1 TRBJ1-6 . TRBV3-1/TRBV3-2 CASSPTGTGYPLHF TGTGCCAGCAGCCCCACTGGGACAGGCTACCCCCTCCACTTT
. TRBJ2-7 . TRBV20-1 CSASSVGLEQYF TGCAGTGCTAGTAGTGTGGGACTCGAGCAGTACTTC
. TRBJ1-1 . TRBV25-1 CASSAPMNTEAFF TGTGCCAGCAGTGCACCTATGAACACTGAAGCTTTCTTT
TRBD1 TRBJ1-5 . TRBV6-1 CASSDEGAGQPQHF TGTGCCAGCAGTGACGAGGGGGCCGGACAGCCCCAGCATTTT
. TRBJ2-3 few TRBV3-1/TRBV3-2 CASSPTGRGTDTQYF TGTGCCAGCAGCCCGACGGGGCGGGGAACAGATACGCAGTATTTT
. TRBJ1-2 . TRBV4-1 CASSPSPGTFGGYTF TGCGCCAGCAGCCCTTCACCCGGGACTTTTGGTGGCTACACCTTC
. TRBJ2-6 . TRBV9 CASSVEIRGSGANVLTF TGTGCCAGCAGCGTAGAAATCCGGGGGTCCGGGGCCAACGTCCTGACTTTC
TRBD2 TRBJ2-7 . TRBV30 CAWSVQGPADGRGQYF TGTGCCTGGAGTGTACAAGGGCCTGCCGATGGGAGGGGGCAGTACTTC
TRBD2 TRBJ2-2 . TRBV18 CASGTSGVAPGELFF TGTGCCAGCGGCACTAGCGGGGTTGCTCCCGGGGAGCTGTTTTTT
. TRBJ1-1 . TRBV7-9 CASSLTGQGYNEAFF TGTGCCAGCAGCTTAACAGGCCAGGGGTATAATGAAGCTTTCTTT
TRBD2 TRBJ2-3 . TRBV2 CASSKLAGGRDTQYF TGTGCCAGCAGTAAACTAGCGGGGGGACGAGATACGCAGTATTTT
TRBD2 TRBJ2-3 . TRBV5-1 CASSLALAGGASPTDTQYF TGCGCCAGCAGCTTGGCCCTAGCGGGGGGGGCCTCTCCCACAGATACGCAGTATTTT
. TRBJ2-3 . TRBV3-1/TRBV3-2 CASTEGSAIDTQYF TGTGCCAGCACCGAAGGGAGCGCAATAGATACGCAGTATTTT
. TRBJ2-7 . TRBV13 CASSSGVAYEQYF TGTGCCAGCAGCTCGGGGGTTGCCTACGAGCAGTACTTC
TRBD1 TRBJ1-1 . TRBV5-1 CASYTGGSEAFF TGCGCCAGCTACACAGGGGGCTCTGAAGCTTTCTTT
TRBD2 TRBJ2-5 . TRBV3-1/TRBV3-2 CASSRRTSGGARETQYF TGTGCCAGCAGCCGAAGGACTAGCGGGGGGGCCCGGGAGACCCAGTACTTC
. TRBJ2-5 . TRBV7-9 CASSLRDIQETQYF TGTGCCAGCAGCTTACGGGACATACAAGAGACCCAGTACTTC
TRBD2 TRBJ2-7 . TRBV30 CAWSVSSGVTYEQYF TGTGCCTGGAGTGTGTCTAGCGGGGTAACCTACGAGCAGTACTTC
. TRBJ1-1 . TRBV10-3 CAISEYGAPGTEAFF TGTGCCATCAGTGAGTATGGGGCCCCGGGCACTGAAGCTTTCTTT
TRBD1 TRBJ2-7 . TRBV2 CASSEGAGGSYEQYF TGTGCCAGCAGTGAAGGGGCAGGGGGCTCGTACGAGCAGTACTTC
. TRBJ1-3 few TRBV6-4 CASSDGSVSGNTIYF TGTGCCAGCAGTGACGGCAGCGTATCTGGAAACACCATATATTTT
TRBD1 TRBJ1-2 . TRBV29-1 CSVEPVTGGDGYTF TGCAGCGTTGAACCGGTGACAGGGGGTGATGGCTACACCTTC
. TRBJ2-3 . TRBV9 CASSVMDTQYF TGTGCCAGCAGCGTTATGGATACGCAGTATTTT
. TRBJ1-2 . TRBV27 CASSSQRTGNGYTF TGTGCCAGCAGTTCACAAAGAACAGGGAATGGCTACACCTTC
. TRBJ1-1 . TRBV3-1/TRBV3-2 CASSQEGRRAFF TGTGCCAGCAGCCAAGAGGGCAGACGGGCTTTCTTT
. TRBJ2-7 . TRBV3-1/TRBV3-2 CASRGSGSLFSYEQYF TGTGCCAGCAGGGGCAGTGGGAGTCTATTCTCCTACGAGCAGTACTTC